The clone carrying this TCR beta chain was counted ten times or more. Antigen unknown. This specimen comes from a study of post-analysis software for immune sequencing data. Overall study: The disease courses spanned relapsing-remitting, secondary progressive and progressive-relapsing forms of multiple sclerosis.

The CDR3 length is 15 residues. Germline assignment: CDR1 MGHRA and CDR2 YSYEKL. V lost 3 bases, J lost 9 bases, and 18 bases lay in between. Unique molecular identifiers had been added to the TCR beta cDNA libraries. There were about 1 to 10 million T cells, and approximately 500,000 cDNA molecules came from them. TCRdb reprocessed the PCR reads with MiXCR, giving one entry per CDR3 protein. The sample has about 800,000 distinct CDR3 sequences, roughly 27% seen once. Study-level results: Normalized Chao1 diversity was significantly lower in multiple sclerosis patients than in controls. With F measure, samples from one preparation batch clustered together strongly. Elevated frequency relative to controls characterized roughly 5 TRBV segments in patients, TRBV5-6, TRBV5-1 and TRBV20-1 among them.

The V gene is TRBV4-1, the J gene TRBJ2-1; D might be TRBD2 (5 bases). The TCR originated in a girl aged 5-17 years with multiple sclerosis. Material for sequencing was blood. CDR3 sequence (DNA): TGCGCCAGCAGCCACACTGAGGCGGGTCCGGGTGAGCAGTTCTTC. Translating gives CASSHTEAGPGEQFF.